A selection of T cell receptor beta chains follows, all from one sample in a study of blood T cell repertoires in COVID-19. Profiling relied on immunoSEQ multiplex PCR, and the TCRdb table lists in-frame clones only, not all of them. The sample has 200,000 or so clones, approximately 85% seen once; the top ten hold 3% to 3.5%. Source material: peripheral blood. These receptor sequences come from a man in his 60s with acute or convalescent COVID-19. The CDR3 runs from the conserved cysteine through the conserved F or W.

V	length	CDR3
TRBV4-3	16	CASSQDGQGGNEKLFF
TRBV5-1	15	CASSLDSSYNSPLHF
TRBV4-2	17	CASSQDAGRQGTYGYTF
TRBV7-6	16	CASSSGLAGVSDTQYF
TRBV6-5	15	CASSLVLASYNEQFF
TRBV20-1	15	CSASKTSGRGNEQFF
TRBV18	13	CASSATENTEAFF
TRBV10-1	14	CASSETDSPRPQHF
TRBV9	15	CASSTQDRGIRGYTF
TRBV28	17	CASSSRGSDLWSSPLHF
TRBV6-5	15	CAVGAWGGGEDTQYF